This TCR beta chain was observed in a study of early T cells in non-severe SARS-CoV-2 infection. There are many counts of this clonotype. Each CDR3 protein is one row after TCRdb ran MiXCR on the 5' RACE reads. The table records 20,000 to 25,000 distinct CDR3 sequences, around 3.5% of them present only once. V dropped 4 bases and J dropped 2; count of bases not matched to a gene: 5. This CDR3 spans 14 amino acids. The germline V gene has CDR1 SGHNT and CDR2 YYREEE (reference sequence). This chain links TRBV5-4 with TRBJ2-7, with 8 bases aligning to TRBD1. Sequences were obtained from whole blood. The sequence came from an adult who was a healthcare worker with PCR-confirmed SARS-CoV-2 infection or an uninfected control (not recorded which). CDR3: CASSRDRRPYEQYF. The CDR3 coding sequence is TGTGCCAGCAGCCGGGACAGGCGCCCCTACGAGCAGTACTTC.